This T cell receptor (beta chain) emerged from a study of cytomegalovirus exposure and HLA in healthy donors. The germline V gene encodes CDR1 LGHNA and CDR2 YSLEER. This CDR3 has 13 residues. Trimming took off 0 bases at V and 12 bases at J, with 9 bases between the two ends. Worth noting for this clone: The antigen remains unidentified.

Both 60 Vbeta primers and 13 Jbeta primers went into the PCR. Produced via immunoSEQ multiplex PCR; TCRdb's table is partial and in-frame only. Here the sample spans 200,000 or so clones, about four fifths being singletons. General observations from the study: The only immune exposure information that was available was CMV serostatus.

This clonotype was sampled from a boy under 10 years old in good health and CMV-seronegative. The rearrangement links TRBV4-3 to TRBJ1-6; D remains unclear. Sequencing was carried out using PBMCs. The CDR3 nucleotides read TGCGCCAGCAGCCAAGATAGAGGCAAACCCCTCCACTTT. This codes for CASSQDRGKPLHF.